The 27 T cell receptor beta chains below come from one sample, sequenced in a study of cytomegalovirus exposure and HLA in healthy donors. PCR was performed using 60 Vbeta and 13 Jbeta primers. Sequenced by immunoSEQ multiplex PCR; TCRdb stores in-frame clones only, minus some. This sample has about 180,000 clones, with about three quarters found just once. The sequenced sample consisted of PBMCs. These receptors came from a woman in her 50s in good health and CMV-seropositive.

The chain couples TRBV20-1 to TRBJ1-1; D is undetermined. Germline loops: CDR1 DFQATT, CDR2 SNEGSKA (reference sequence). The ends were cut back, 6 bases at V and 9 bases at J, with 14 bases in the middle. The CDR3 covers 11 residues. CDR3 loop: CSALGEGKAFF. Here the CDR3 DNA reads TGCAGTGCCCTCGGGGAGGGTAAAGCTTTCTTT.

This clone was recorded once. This sequence joins TRBV7-9 and TRBJ1-5; unclear D gene. The germline V gene has CDR1 SEHNR and CDR2 FQNEAQ (reference sequence). The CDR3 loop spans 12 amino acids. Trimming shortened V by 7 bases and J by 4 bases, and 8 bases separated the two germline ends. CDR3 in amino acids: CASTVGNQPQHF. The CDR3 DNA reads TGTGCCAGCACGGTCGGGAATCAGCCCCAGCATTTT. Complete variable domain (other parts from reference TRBV7-9 and TRBJ1-5): DTGVSQNPRHKITKRGQNVTFRCDPISEHNRLYWYRQTLGQGPEFLTYFQNEAQLEKSRLLSDRFSAERPKGSFSTLEIQRTEQGDSAMYLCASTVGNQPQHFGDGTRLSIL.

Points on this clone: At one end the junction does not follow the germline gene, possibly because of a read error. The chain joins TRBV5-1 to TRBJ2-6; perhaps TRBD1 as D (5 bases). Per the germline V gene, CDR1 is SGHRS and CDR2 is YFSETQ. The CDR3 totals 15 residues. CDR3 loop: CASSLGASGANGLTF. CDR3 DNA sequence: TGCGCCAGCAGCTTGGGGGCCTCTGGGGCCAACGGCCTGACTTTC.

CDR3 nucleotides: TGTGCCAGCAGTGACAGCCCTTATGAAAAACTGTTTTTT. It specifies CASSDSPYEKLFF. V usage is TRBV6-6 and J usage is TRBJ1-4; D perhaps matches TRBD1 (5 bases). CDR3 length: 13 residues. CDR1 and CDR2 from the germline V gene are MNHNY and SVGAGI (reference sequence). The germline V and J ends were trimmed by 5 bases and 6 bases, with 10 bases remaining between them.

The chain has TRBV29-1 and TRBJ1-2; 7 nucleotides align to TRBD1. The CDR3 extends over 13 amino acids. The ends lost 3 bases at V and 4 bases at J; junction bases unmatched: 5. Germline loops: CDR1 SQVTM, CDR2 ANQGSEA. The DNA for the CDR3 is TGCAGCGTTGAGGAGGGACAGCTCTATGGCTACACCTTC. Protein: CSVEEGQLYGYTF.

This clone was counted once. The chain couples TRBV11-3 to TRBJ1-4; 7 bases are a match to TRBD1. Germline V gene lookup returns CDR1 SGHNT and CDR2 YENEEA. This CDR3 is built from 20 residues. V lost 1 base to trimming and J lost 0 bases; unmatched junction nucleotides: 14. This chain's CDR3 is CASSLGAPGTEAATNEKLFF. The CDR3 DNA is TGTGCCAGCAGCTTAGGAGCCCCCGGGACAGAGGCTGCAACTAATGAAAAACTGTTTTTT.

This clone has a single count. The genes are TRBV9 and TRBJ2-5; TRBD2 agrees at 7 bases. V shed 0 bases and J 4 bases; nucleotides not matched to a gene: 9. The CDR3 covers 16 residues. The germline V gene has CDR1 SGDLS and CDR2 YYNGEE. This CDR3 is CASSVGAASGGETQYF. The CDR3 DNA follows: TGTGCCAGCAGCGTAGGGGCGGCTAGCGGAGGAGAGACCCAGTACTTC.

The chain employs TRBV21-1 and TRBJ1-5. TRBV21-1 is a pseudogene. The CDR3 runs to 17 residues. The CDR3 DNA reads TGTGCCAGCAGCCCTGGGGGGGGCCTTGTGTGCAATCAGCCCCAGCATTTT. This encodes CASSPGGGLVCNQPQHF.

This clone has a single count. The gene calls are TRBV7-6 and TRBJ2-3; 7 positions match TRBD2. This CDR3 is 16 amino acids long. Trimming took 2 bases from V and 0 from J; bases not matched to a gene: 5. CDR1 and CDR2 from the germline V gene are SGHVS and FNYEAQ. The CDR3 nucleotides read TGTGCCAGCAGCTTAAGGCTAGCGGACAGCACAGATACGCAGTATTTT. Residues: CASSLRLADSTDTQYF.

The V and J genes are TRBV23-1 and TRBJ1-1; TRBD1 aligns across 9 bases. TRBV23-1 is filed as an ORF, its function uncertain. The CDR3 totals 17 residues. Trimming removed 6 bases from V and 3 bases from J; junction bases left unmatched: 14. CDR3 in amino acids: CASRLPGQGEEDTEAFF. In nucleotides, the CDR3 is TGCGCCAGCAGGCTTCCGGGACAGGGAGAGGAGGACACTGAAGCTTTCTTT.

This clone was detected once. The CDR3 DNA sequence: TGTGCCAGCAGTTTAGGCGGTAGCTCCTACAATGAGCAGTTCTTC. It codes for CASSLGGSSYNEQFF. This chain uses TRBV28 with TRBJ2-1; D unclear. Per germline, CDR1 MDHEN and CDR2 SYDVKM. The germline V and J ends were trimmed by 2 bases and 0 bases, with 8 bases remaining between them. CDR3 length equals 15 residues. Together with reference TRBV28 and TRBJ2-1, the CDR3 gives the full variable domain: DVKVTQSSRYLVKRTGEKVFLECVQDMDHENMFWYRQDPGLGLRLIYFSYDVKMKEKGDIPEGYSVSREKKERFSLILESASTNQTSMYLCASSLGGSSYNEQFFGPGTRLTVL.

The chain employs TRBV11-2 and TRBJ2-1; TRBD1 matches 9 bases. This CDR3 has 15 residues. Germline V gives CDR1 SGHAT, CDR2 FQNNGV. Germline trimming cut 3 bases from V and 6 bases from J; bases unmatched to any gene: 6. CDR3: CASSFPQGAVNEQFF. DNA for the CDR3: TGTGCCAGCAGCTTCCCACAGGGGGCGGTCAATGAGCAGTTCTTC.

The rearrangement links TRBV5-5 to TRBJ2-7; TRBD1 matches at 8 bases. CDR1 SGHKS and CDR2 YYEKEE come from the germline V gene (reference sequence). The CDR3 is 18 amino acids. V was pared by 6 bases and J by 4 bases, with 21 bases of the junction left unmatched. CDR3 coding DNA: TGTGCCAGCAACAGCCGACAGGGGTCACGCCTATCAGCGTACGAGCAGTACTTC. Protein sequence: CASNSRQGSRLSAYEQYF.

The gene calls are TRBV2 and TRBJ2-3; 8 bases map to TRBD2. Germline trimming cut 4 bases from V and 0 bases from J; bases unmatched to any gene: 6. CDR3 length: 16 residues. CDR1 SNHLY and CDR2 FYNNEI come from the germline V gene. CDR3 nucleotide sequence: TGTGCCAGCAGTGGGACTAGCATTTCTAGCACAGATACGCAGTATTTT. Its protein product is CASSGTSISSTDTQYF. The variable domain in full, with the rest retrieved from reference TRBV2 and TRBJ2-3, is EPEVTQTPSHQVTQMGQEVILRCVPISNHLYFYWYRQILGQKVEFLVSFYNNEISEKSEIFDDQFSVERPDGSNFTLKIRSTKLEDSAMYFCASSGTSISSTDTQYFGPGTRLTVL.

The gene calls are TRBV6-5 and TRBJ1-2; TRBD1 aligns across 9 bases. CDR1 MNHEY and CDR2 SVGAGI come from the germline V gene. This CDR3 is 13 amino acids long. The ends lost 6 bases at V and 8 bases at J; junction bases unmatched: 7. The CDR3 protein is CASRKGQGGGYTF. For the CDR3, the DNA is TGTGCCAGCAGAAAGGGACAGGGAGGAGGCTACACCTTC.

In its sample, this clone was seen a few times. The gene calls are TRBV9 and TRBJ2-7; 7 nucleotides align to TRBD2. V was pared by 4 bases and J by 2 bases, with 6 bases of the junction left unmatched. From germline, CDR1 is SGDLS and CDR2 YYNGEE. The CDR3 is 14 amino acids. CDR3 sequence: CASSTWTSPYEQYF. The DNA of the CDR3 is TGTGCCAGCAGCACCTGGACTAGTCCCTACGAGCAGTACTTC. Drawing the rest from reference TRBV9 and TRBJ2-7, the complete variable domain is DSGVTQTPKHLITATGQRVTLRCSPRSGDLSVYWYQQSLDQGLQFLIQYYNGEERAKGNILERFSAQQFPDLHSELNLSSLELGDSALYFCASSTWTSPYEQYFGPGTRLTVT.

Concerning this clone itself: At the DNA level, this CDR3 is encoded by other sequences in the same sample as well. V and J are TRBV14 and TRBJ2-7, with D unresolved. From germline, CDR1 is SGHDN and CDR2 FVKESK. The CDR3 runs 12 residues. V was trimmed by 3 bases and J by 4 bases, leaving 7 bases between them. The CDR3 sequence: CASSQSSYEQYF. CDR3 nucleotides: TGTGCCAGCAGCCAGAGCTCTTACGAGCAGTACTTC.

J is TRBJ2-6 and V is TRBV5-4; TRBD1 aligns across 9 bases. The germline CDR1 and CDR2 sequences are SGHNT and YYREEE (reference sequence). Trimming took 0 bases from V and 1 from J; bases not matched to a gene: 8. The CDR3 runs to 19 residues. The CDR3 loop is CASSLGGQGMLSGANVLTF. The DNA for the CDR3 is TGTGCCAGCAGCTTGGGGGGACAGGGTATGTTATCTGGGGCCAACGTCCTGACTTTC.

The chain combines TRBV11-2 with TRBJ2-3; no firm D call. The length of the CDR3 is 14 residues. With 3 bases removed from V and 5 bases from J, the gap between germline ends came to 12 bases. Germline values: CDR1 SGHAT, CDR2 FQNNGV. CDR3 nucleotide sequence: TGTGCCAGCAGCTTGGCTGGCCTAGGAGATACGCAGTATTTT. Translation gives CASSLAGLGDTQYF.

Comments on this clone: In the same sample, other DNA sequences code for this CDR3. The CDR3 region is CASSGQGNTEAFF. For the CDR3, the DNA is TGTGCCAGCAGTGGTCAGGGAAACACTGAAGCTTTCTTT. The rearrangement links TRBV2 to TRBJ1-1, with a tentative D call TRBD1 (5 bases). The germline gives CDR1 SNHLY, CDR2 FYNNEI. The CDR3 totals 13 residues. With 4 bases removed from V and 2 bases from J, the gap between germline ends came to 8 bases.

J is TRBJ2-3 and V is TRBV19; D might be TRBD2 (6 bases). V lost 3 bases and J 0 bases, leaving 10 bases between the germline ends. CDR1 is LNHDA, CDR2 SQIVND, per germline (reference sequence). This CDR3 is 15 amino acids long. The chain's CDR3 is CASSMGGVSTDTQYF. The CDR3 region has the DNA TGTGCCAGTAGTATGGGCGGGGTTAGCACAGATACGCAGTATTTT.

This clone was counted a few times. The gene calls are TRBV2 and TRBJ1-4; maybe TRBD1 (5 bases). Germline CDR1 and CDR2: SNHLY and FYNNEI. The ends were cut back, 8 bases at V and 6 bases at J, with 16 bases in the middle. This CDR3 comprises 14 residues. CDR3 sequence: CASQRRESDEKLFF. The CDR3 DNA reads as TGTGCCAGCCAACGCAGGGAATCGGATGAAAAACTGTTTTTT.

This clone was seen a single time. The rearrangement joins TRBV27 to TRBJ2-7; unclear D gene. CDR3 size: 13 residues. Germline V gene lookup returns CDR1 MNHEY and CDR2 SMNVEV (reference sequence). The V end was cut by 9 bases, the J end by 5 bases, with 17 bases between. The chain's CDR3 is CASLRLDRNEQYF. CDR3 DNA: TGTGCCAGTCTACGGCTAGATCGAAACGAGCAGTACTTC.

The chain couples TRBV5-5 to TRBJ2-1, with 8 bases identical to TRBD2. The trim removed 1 base at V and 9 bases at J, leaving 3 bases unmatched. The CDR3 length is 13 residues. Germline V CDR1 and CDR2: SGHKS, YYEKEE (reference sequence). The CDR3 protein is CASSLTGGSEQFF. CDR3 DNA sequence: TGTGCCAGCAGCTTGACGGGGGGGAGTGAGCAGTTCTTC.

The chain couples TRBV7-9 to TRBJ2-5, with TRBD2 matching 8 bases. There are 15 residues in the CDR3. Germline V gene lookup returns CDR1 SEHNR and CDR2 FQNEAQ (reference sequence). With 1 base clipped from V and 5 bases from J, the junction kept 6 bases outside the gene matches. This chain's CDR3 is CASSLDGRAAETQYF. The CDR3 nucleotides read TGTGCCAGCAGCTTAGACGGGAGGGCCGCGGAGACCCAGTACTTC.

The chain combines TRBV5-1 with TRBJ1-1; the D is unclear. The CDR3 has 13 residues. The germline CDR1 and CDR2 sequences are SGHRS and YFSETQ. V gave up 6 bases and J gave up 0 bases, with 9 bases separating them. CDR3 sequence (DNA): TGCGCCAGCACTGCCGCGATGAACACTGAAGCTTTCTTT. This translates into CASTAAMNTEAFF.

Notes on this clone: Relative to the germline gene, one junction end is altered; a read error may explain this. This chain uses TRBV7-8 with TRBJ2-6, with D possibly TRBD2 on 7 matching bases. This CDR3 has 18 amino acids. Germline values: CDR1 SGHVS, CDR2 FQNEAQ. CDR3 residues: CASSLGGGALSGANGLTF. CDR3 DNA sequence: TGTGCCAGCAGCTTAGGGGGGGGCGCCCTGTCTGGGGCCAACGGCCTGACTTTC.